Below, one T cell receptor beta chain is given with its context. This clone was counted only a few times. The antigen it binds to is not known. No qualities accompany the bases; no much larger clone lies one base away. The data belong to a study of blood T cell repertoires in COVID-19 (dated by TCRdb to 2018 to 2021). Background for the entire study: Collaborator samples came from the United States, Italy and Spain and covered acute and convalescent phases of COVID-19. The prospective study material was composed of cDNA or gDNA derived from T cells, B-cell-depleted T cells, or PBMCs. Deeply sampled blood TCRbeta repertoires from subjects exposed to, actively infected with, or recovered from COVID-19 were included in the dataset. A freely available public database, intended as a resource for researchers studying the immune response to SARS-CoV-2, is where the repertoires were released. Samples were obtained from the ongoing ImmuneRACE study (first 160 participants) and from 1,254 subjects provided by 6 global collaborators. Nearly every sample came with metadata listing a de-identified subject ID, COVID-19 status, age in years and sex. Where available, HLA class I and class II types were taken from metadata supplied by the sample provider and were not determined by assay-based typing. What the research found in general, with its limitations: How much clinical and demographic metadata was included differed by source and by participant, and the metadata was provided uncurated.

Via the germline V gene, CDR1 is SNHLY and CDR2 FYNNEI. V and J are trimmed by 3 bases and 2 bases, and the gene matches miss 2 bases of the junction. There are 15 amino acids in the CDR3, from cysteine to phenylalanine inclusive. Left in the record is the CDR3 DNA by itself, 45 bases read in frame from the first base. TCRbeta CDR3 regions were amplified from genomic DNA by means of the immunoSEQ Assay, a bias-controlled multiplex PCR. Per the authors' processing: Nucleated cell counts per sample were estimated from amplification of reference gene primers within the assay. Sequence reads were collapsed and filtered to measure the absolute abundance of every unique TCRbeta CDR3 rearrangement. Productive Simpson clonality was computed per sample as the square root of Simpson's diversity index over productive rearrangements. TCRdb stores this immuneACCESS table with in-frame sequences only. Part of the clones is absent; in the studies checked, under half of the shortfall reflects unresolved V genes, and no reason is known for the rest. V, J and clone size reflect that table, while D and trimming were determined from the DNA. The sample table shows about 300,000 clones, and roughly 80% are seen once. The leading ten clones occupy 8% to 9.5% of the sample.

A second Seattle source provided samples from volunteer blood donors who had recovered from COVID-19. The collaborating institutions used their own protocols to collect whole blood in K2EDTA tubes. For TCRbeta analysis, collaborators shipped samples in one of three forms: frozen whole blood, isolated PBMCs, or DNA extracted from either of those sample types. The TCR was taken from a woman aged 45-59 years who had recovered from COVID-19. The chain is encoded by TRBV2 joined to TRBJ2-7; 12 central nucleotides agree with TRBD2. The sample consisted of peripheral blood. In nucleotide form, the sequence is TGTGCCAGCAGTGACCCTAGCGGGGGGGCCTACGAGCAGTACTTC. This is translated as CASSDPSGGAYEQYF.